This T cell receptor beta chain is drawn from a study of blood T cell repertoires in COVID-19 (dated by TCRdb to the early 2020s). Study-level background: Samples from collaborators originated in the United States, Italy and Spain and spanned both the acute and convalescent phases of COVID-19. The material from the prospective study consisted of cDNA or gDNA derived from T cells, B-cell-depleted T cells, or PBMCs. The dataset comprised deeply sampled blood TCRbeta repertoires from subjects exposed to, actively infected with, or recovered from COVID-19. The repertoires were released in a freely available public database meant as a resource for research on the immune response to SARS-CoV-2. The samples were drawn from the first 160 participants of the ongoing ImmuneRACE study and from some 1,300 subjects provided by 6 global collaborators. A de-identified subject ID, COVID-19 status, age in years and sex were almost always included in the sample metadata. Where HLA class I and class II types were available, the types were taken from metadata supplied by the sample provider, not from assay-based typing.

In the prospective study, participants were roughly 18 to 100 years old, resided in 20 to 30 geographic areas of the United States, and were enrolled through a virtual design. To assign participants to cohorts, the prospective study relied on clinical history that participants themselves reported in a screening survey and a study questionnaire. In the prospective study, whole blood, serum and a nasopharyngeal or oropharyngeal swab were collected from each participant by mobile phlebotomists. Prospective study participants could optionally give additional blood draws and questionnaires over a roughly two-month period. Blood samples from the prospective study were shipped frozen or at room temperature prior to DNA extraction. CDR1 and CDR2, looked up from the germline V gene, are SGHTA and FQGNSA. Taken from cysteine to phenylalanine, the CDR3 has 13 residues. Of the read, only the CDR3 DNA is kept; its 39 bases are in frame from base 1. V lost 0 bases and J lost 3 bases; the stretch between them is 6 bases long.

Note on this clone: Its cognate antigen has yet to be identified. No clone much larger than this one lies a single base away; base qualities are absent.

Study-wide conclusions, independent of this receptor: Clinical and demographic metadata were provided uncurated, with the amount varying by source and participant.

The immunoSEQ Assay, a bias-controlled multiplex PCR, was used to amplify TCRbeta CDR3 regions from genomic DNA. Regarding the original processing steps: Within the assay, amplification of reference gene primers was used to estimate how many nucleated cells each sample contained. To quantify the absolute abundance of each unique TCRbeta CDR3 rearrangement, sequence reads were collapsed and filtered. For each sample, productive Simpson clonality was calculated as the square root of Simpson's diversity index across productive rearrangements. Held by TCRdb, this immuneACCESS table contains in-frame sequences only and omits some clones. Under half of the omission traces to an unresolved V gene where checked; the cause of the rest is unknown. V and J calls and clone size come straight from that table; D and trimming were deduced from the DNA. The sample table shows some 200,000 clones, and 82% are seen once. 4% to 6.5% of the sample rests with the top ten.

The receptor was derived from a woman aged 55-69 years with acute COVID-19. The sequence joins TRBV7-2 to TRBJ2-7, and the D gene may be TRBD2, 5 bases matching. Sequencing input: PBMCs or T cells enriched from blood (not recorded which). This receptor has the CDR3 CASSLALDYEQYF. The DNA is as follows: TGTGCCAGCAGCTTAGCACTAGACTACGAGCAGTACTTC.